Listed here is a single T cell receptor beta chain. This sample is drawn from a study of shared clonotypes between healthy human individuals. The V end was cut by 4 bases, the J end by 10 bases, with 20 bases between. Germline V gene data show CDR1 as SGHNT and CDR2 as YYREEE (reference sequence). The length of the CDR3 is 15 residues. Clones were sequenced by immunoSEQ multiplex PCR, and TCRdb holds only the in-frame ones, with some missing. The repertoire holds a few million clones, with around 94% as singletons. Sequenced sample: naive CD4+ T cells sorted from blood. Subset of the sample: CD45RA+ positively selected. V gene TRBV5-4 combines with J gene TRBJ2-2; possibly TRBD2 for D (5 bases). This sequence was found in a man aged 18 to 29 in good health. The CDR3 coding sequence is TGTGCCAGCAGCCTAGCCTCAGACTCGCCTGAGGAGCTGTTTTTT. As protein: CASSLASDSPEELFF.